These T cell receptor beta chains were read from a single sample in a study of T cell responses to AZD1222 COVID-19 vaccine. Method: immunoSEQ multiplex PCR; TCRdb's copy keeps in-frame clones and lacks some. The sample carries 150,000 to 200,000 clones, about 92% recorded once. Sequencing was performed on peripheral blood, taken on day 0 of AZD1222 vaccination. The receptor set was obtained from an adult in good health. Each CDR3 is given with its conserved first and last residue. Each record gives: CDR3 length, J gene, V gene, clone size, D gene, CDR3 DNA, CDR3 protein. A D gene is named only where the DNA matches it firmly. Clone size appears in some rows only: once, few, many, or a class for an expanded clone.

15,TRBJ2-3,TRBV7-3,-,TRBD2,TGTGCCAGCAGCTTACAATTGGCGGGGGCAGATACGCAGTATTTT,CASSLQLAGADTQYF
14,TRBJ1-2,TRBV2,-,TRBD1,TGTGCCAGCAGTGAACAGGGGGCGCGATATGGCTACACCTTC,CASSEQGARYGYTF
14,TRBJ2-5,TRBV7-2,-,-,TGTGCCAGCAGCCTACGGGTCCTCCAAGAGACCCAGTACTTC,CASSLRVLQETQYF
13,TRBJ1-1,TRBV19,-,-,TGTGCCAGTAGTAACCCCGTGGCGAGGGTTGCTTTCTTT,CASSNPVARVAFF
15,TRBJ1-2,TRBV5-4,-,TRBD1,TGTGCCAGCAGCGCTGGGACAGGGACTAACTATGGCTACACCTTC,CASSAGTGTNYGYTF
14,TRBJ1-1,TRBV9,-,-,TGTGCCAGCAGCGTTGTTCCAGAGAACACTGAAGCTTTCTTT,CASSVVPENTEAFF
14,TRBJ1-1,TRBV28,-,-,TGTGCCAGCAGTCAAGTCCCCAGGGGTCCTGAAGCTTTCTTT,CASSQVPRGPEAFF
13,TRBJ1-1,TRBV12-3/TRBV12-4,-,-,TGTGCCAGCAGTCGGGGGGACAACACTGAAGCTTTCTTT,CASSRGDNTEAFF
15,TRBJ2-7,TRBV18,-,-,TGTGCCAGCTCACGAGGCAGGGGAGACCACTACGAGCAGTACTTC,CASSRGRGDHYEQYF
14,TRBJ1-1,TRBV13,-,-,TGTGCCAGCAGCTTCAGGCCAGGACGTTCCGAAGCTTTCTTT,CASSFRPGRSEAFF
16,TRBJ1-3,TRBV3-1/TRBV3-2,-,-,TGTGCCAGCAGCCAACCGCAGCGCGTCTCTGGAAACACCATATATTTT,CASSQPQRVSGNTIYF
15,TRBJ1-1,TRBV4-1,-,-,TGCGCCAGCAGCCCAGCGTGGAGATCGAACACTGAAGCTTTCTTT,CASSPAWRSNTEAFF
12,TRBJ1-1,TRBV10-3,-,-,TGTGCCAGCAACCCAGGGAACGCTGAAGCTTTCTTT,CASNPGNAEAFF
16,TRBJ1-5,TRBV4-1,-,-,TGCGCCAGCAGCCGCTCCGGACAGCCTAGCAATCAGCCCCAGCATTTT,CASSRSGQPSNQPQHF
11,TRBJ1-1,TRBV2,-,-,TGTGCCAGTACGAGAGACACTGAAGCTTTCTTT,CASTRDTEAFF
14,TRBJ1-1,TRBV6-5,-,-,TGTGCCAGCAGTTACTCGAGGGAGAACACTGAAGCTTTCTTT,CASSYSRENTEAFF
13,TRBJ1-3,TRBV10-3,few,-,TGTGCCATCAGTGACAGGGAAGGAAACACCATATATTTT,CAISDREGNTIYF
14,TRBJ1-1,TRBV5-1,-,-,TGCGCCAGCAGCTTGCCCAGGGTTAACACTGAAGCTTTCTTT,CASSLPRVNTEAFF
13,TRBJ1-1,TRBV7-2,-,-,TGTGCCAGCGGCGGTTCTAGCTCCACTGAAGCTTTCTTT,CASGGSSSTEAFF
13,TRBJ1-6,TRBV7-8,-,-,TGTGCCAGCAGCCGCCGAGGGAATTCACCCCTCCACTTT,CASSRRGNSPLHF
15,TRBJ1-1,TRBV7-9,-,-,TGTGCCAGCAGCCCCCCGGGACGGATGAACACTGAAGCTTTCTTT,CASSPPGRMNTEAFF
10,TRBJ2-2,TRBV5-4,few,-,TGTGCCGGCGGGCGGGGGGAGCTGTTTTTT,CAGGRGELFF
13,TRBJ1-5,TRBV7-3,-,-,TGTGCCAGCAGTCGGACAGTGGATCAGCCCCAGCATTTT,CASSRTVDQPQHF
15,TRBJ1-5,TRBV9,-,-,TGTGCCAGCAACCAAGAGGGGAACATAGAGCAGCCCCAGCATTTT,CASNQEGNIEQPQHF
14,TRBJ1-1,TRBV18,-,-,TGTGCCAGCTCACCACCTCCGGGGAACACTGAAGCTTTCTTT,CASSPPPGNTEAFF
15,TRBJ1-5,TRBV7-2,-,-,TGTGCCAGCAGCTTATTCGGGGGCCGGAATCAGCCCCAGCATTTT,CASSLFGGRNQPQHF
13,TRBJ1-1,TRBV5-4,-,-,TGTGCCAGCAGGTTAAAGGGATCTGACGGGGCTTTCTTT,CASRLKGSDGAFF
16,TRBJ2-7,TRBV14,-,-,TGTGCCAGCAGCCAAGATAGGGGTGAAAGGGTTTATGAGCAGTACTTC,CASSQDRGERVYEQYF
14,TRBJ1-2,TRBV6-5,few,-,TGTGCCAGCAGTAGGGACAATTTGGGGTATGGCTACACCTTC,CASSRDNLGYGYTF
14,TRBJ1-2,TRBV28,-,-,TGTGCCAGCAGTTTAAGCGGCGGACCCTATGGCTACACCTTC,CASSLSGGPYGYTF